Listed below are T cell receptor beta chains from one sample, sequenced in a study of blood T cell repertoires in COVID-19. The table came from immunoSEQ multiplex PCR; TCRdb's copy has only in-frame clones and leaves some out. The sample records 250,000 to 400,000 clones, 85% being singletons. The sample consisted of PBMCs or T cells enriched from blood (not recorded which). The receptor set was obtained from a woman aged 25 to 39 who had been exposed to COVID-19. The CDR3 runs from the conserved cysteine through the conserved F or W. Not every row has a clone size; where given, it reads once, few, many or a size class.

CDR3: CAWEIPGQGGEQYF; V: TRBV30; size: many; J: TRBJ2-7
CDR3: CASSRTSGRYQETQYF; V: TRBV7-3; size: .; J: TRBJ2-5
CDR3: CASTRTGTSTGELFF; V: TRBV2; size: .; J: TRBJ2-2
CDR3: CASSSAGTGYNEQFF; V: TRBV11-2; size: few; J: TRBJ2-1
CDR3: CASSLQGYQPQHF; V: TRBV28; size: .; J: TRBJ1-5
CDR3: CASIPGMKGKAFF; V: TRBV11-1; size: once; J: TRBJ1-1
CDR3: CASSGQTYSPLHF; V: TRBV19; size: few; J: TRBJ1-6
CDR3: CASSLFGYEQYF; V: TRBV28; size: .; J: TRBJ2-7
CDR3: CASSMRFPNYGYTF; V: TRBV19; size: .; J: TRBJ1-2
CDR3: CASSKDRVGEVGNQPQHF; V: TRBV5-5; size: .; J: TRBJ1-5
CDR3: CASSKIRTGTIYNEQFF; V: TRBV21-1; size: .; J: TRBJ2-1
CDR3: CASRTTQTGSTEAFF; V: TRBV5-8; size: once; J: TRBJ1-1
CDR3: CAWSVRGLASYEQYF; V: TRBV30; size: once; J: TRBJ2-7
CDR3: CASSLSPGTVTDTQYF; V: TRBV5-1; size: .; J: TRBJ2-3
CDR3: CASSPDLAGGPIYEQYF; V: TRBV18; size: .; J: TRBJ2-7
CDR3: CASSQVTNYNSPLHF; V: TRBV4-3; size: .; J: TRBJ1-6
CDR3: CASAPDRVNNQPQHF; V: TRBV12-5; size: once; J: TRBJ1-5
CDR3: CATKAGTGGLKKYF; V: TRBV27; size: .; J: TRBJ2-7
CDR3: CASGLRQNTEAFF; V: TRBV2; size: .; J: TRBJ1-1
CDR3: CASMRQGSYEQYF; V: TRBV19; size: .; J: TRBJ2-7
CDR3: CASSPWTGGSGELFF; V: TRBV7-2; size: .; J: TRBJ2-2
CDR3: CSEDSTSGGEDTQYF; V: TRBV29-1; size: once; J: TRBJ2-3
CDR3: CASSGGGRNSPLHF; V: TRBV25-1; size: .; J: TRBJ1-6
CDR3: CASSPFRVAGGPVDEQYF; V: TRBV27; size: .; J: TRBJ2-7
CDR3: CASSAQGGSNQPQHF; V: TRBV5-1; size: few; J: TRBJ1-5
CDR3: CAWSPGTSGRKNEQFF; V: TRBV30; size: once; J: TRBJ2-1
CDR3: CASSIRRELRTDTQYF; V: TRBV19; size: once; J: TRBJ2-3
CDR3: CASSPQEFVEKLFF; V: TRBV18; size: once; J: TRBJ1-4
CDR3: CASSELTSLSSYEQYF; V: TRBV7-8; size: .; J: TRBJ2-7
CDR3: CASRTGANEQFF; V: TRBV2; size: .; J: TRBJ2-1
CDR3: CASSGTGGEQYF; V: TRBV9; size: .; J: TRBJ2-7
CDR3: CASLSVDTQYF; V: TRBV28; size: .; J: TRBJ2-3